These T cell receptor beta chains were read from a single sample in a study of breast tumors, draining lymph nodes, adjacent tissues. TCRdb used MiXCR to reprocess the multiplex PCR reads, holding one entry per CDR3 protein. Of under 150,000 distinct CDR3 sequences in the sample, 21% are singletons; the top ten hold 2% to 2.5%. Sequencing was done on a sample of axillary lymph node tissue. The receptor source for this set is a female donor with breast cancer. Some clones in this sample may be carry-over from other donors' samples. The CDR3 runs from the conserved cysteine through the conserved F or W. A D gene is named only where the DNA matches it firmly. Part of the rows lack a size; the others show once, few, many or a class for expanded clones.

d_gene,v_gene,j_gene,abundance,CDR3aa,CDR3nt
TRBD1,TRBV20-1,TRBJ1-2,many,CSVPGQTRYGYTF,TGCAGTGTACCGGGACAGACTCGCTATGGCTACACCTTC
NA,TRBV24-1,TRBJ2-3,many,CATSQNTDTQYF,TGTGCCACCAGCCAAAATACAGATACGCAGTATTTT
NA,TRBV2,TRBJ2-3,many,CASRPGRTSTDTQYF,TGTGCCAGCAGACCGGGACGCACTAGCACAGATACGCAGTATTTT
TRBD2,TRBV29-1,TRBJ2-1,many,CSVEALAGYNEQFF,TGCAGCGTTGAAGCGCTAGCGGGCTACAATGAGCAGTTCTTC
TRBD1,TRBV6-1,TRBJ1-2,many,CASTPGQGIYGYTF,TGTGCCAGCACCCCGGGACAGGGAATTTATGGCTACACCTTC
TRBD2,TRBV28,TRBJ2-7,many,CSCFGGSTYEQYF,TGTTCTTGCTTCGGGGGGTCCACCTACGAGCAGTACTTC
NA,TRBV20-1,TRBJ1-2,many,CSAKGAGNYGYTF,TGCAGTGCTAAGGGCGCTGGAAACTATGGCTACACCTTC
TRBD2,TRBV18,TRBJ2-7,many,CASSPRGGSPGEQYF,TGTGCCAGCTCACCAAGGGGCGGGAGCCCGGGCGAGCAGTACTTC
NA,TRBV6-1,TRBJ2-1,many,CACTTGRDWSSYNEQFF,TGTGCCTGCACTACCGGACGGGACTGGAGCTCCTACAATGAGCAGTTCTTC
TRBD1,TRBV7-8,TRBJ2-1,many,CASLRQGPSGSYNEQFF,TGTGCCAGTCTCAGACAGGGTCCCTCTGGGTCCTACAATGAGCAGTTCTTC
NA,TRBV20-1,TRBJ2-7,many,CSAAGTHPTYEQYF,TGCAGTGCGGCCGGGACACACCCAACCTACGAGCAGTACTTC
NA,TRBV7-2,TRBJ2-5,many,CARSPQRNQETQYF,TGTGCCAGAAGCCCCCAGCGGAACCAAGAGACCCAGTACTTC
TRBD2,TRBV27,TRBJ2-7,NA,CASSLRWASGSRGEQYF,TGTGCCAGCAGTTTAAGGTGGGCTAGCGGGAGTCGAGGCGAGCAGTACTTC
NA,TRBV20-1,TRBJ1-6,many,CSARGGGGTYNSPLHF,TGCAGTGCTAGAGGAGGGGGGGGCACCTATAATTCACCCCTCCACTTT
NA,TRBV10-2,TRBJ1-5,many,CASSEASGSGQPQHF,TGCGCCAGCAGTGAGGCATCGGGGTCGGGTCAGCCCCAGCATTTT
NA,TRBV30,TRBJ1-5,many,CAWSSDGNQPQHF,TGTGCCTGGAGCTCAGACGGTAATCAGCCCCAGCATTTT
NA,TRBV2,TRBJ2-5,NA,CASSEENQGGETQYF,TGTGCCAGCAGTGAGGAGAACCAGGGGGGGGAGACCCAGTACTTC
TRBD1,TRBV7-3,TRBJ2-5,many,CASSLTGTGLTKEETQYF,TGTGCCAGCAGCTTAACTGGGACAGGACTAACAAAGGAAGAGACCCAGTACTTC
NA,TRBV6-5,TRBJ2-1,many,CASSYKNEQFF,TGTGCCAGCAGTTACAAGAATGAGCAGTTCTTC